This TCR beta chain was identified during a study of Ad26.COV2.S vaccination and SARS-CoV-2 variants. Across the study: Ad26.COV2.S was injected intramuscularly once or twice, 56 days apart.

Noted treatment: roughly 19 received Ad26.COV2.S at low or high dose, single or two shots; five or six received placebo; per-sample allocation not given. Following the first vaccine or placebo injection, samples were taken on day 63. Here immunoSEQ multiplex PCR was the method, and the copy in TCRdb shows in-frame clones only, minus some. The table records a few hundred thousand clones, about 90% of them present only once. As to this clone: Its antigen is not known.

Whole-study findings and limits: Vaccinated individuals (as opposed to placebo recipients) had higher spike-specific TCR breadth. Responses of T cells in total may have been underestimated by the TCR breadth and depth analyses.

The CDR3 is 17 amino acids. Germline CDR1 reads SEHNR; CDR2 reads FQNEAQ (reference sequence). V was pared by 0 bases and J by 2 bases, with 2 bases of the junction left unmatched. The TCR was taken from a person aged 18-65 years who received the Ad26.COV2.S COVID-19 vaccine or a placebo. This chain links TRBV7-9 with TRBJ2-7; 15 bases fit TRBD2. The sample here was peripheral blood, taken in a trial of Ad26.COV2.S vaccine versus placebo. CDR3 amino acids: CASSLARTSGGAYEQYF. As DNA, the CDR3 is TGTGCCAGCAGCTTAGCGAGGACTAGCGGGGGGGCCTACGAGCAGTACTTC.